Listed here are 14 T cell receptor beta chains from one sample, sequenced in a study of OX40 agonist ivuxolimab in advanced cancers. Sequencing was performed with immunoSEQ multiplex PCR; in TCRdb, only in-frame clones are kept and a portion is missing. The data show 100,000 to 120,000 clones, with over 85% seen just once and 0.25% to 0.3% held by the top ten. Sequenced here: CD4+ or CD8+ T cells sorted from blood, sampled in a trial of the OX40 agonist ivuxolimab. Every receptor here comes from an adult with an advanced solid tumor such as melanoma, head and neck, liver or kidney cancer.

The chain couples TRBV19 to TRBJ2-5; no firm D call. Germline V lookup: CDR1 LNHDA, CDR2 SQIVND (reference sequence). The CDR3 contains 11 residues. Between the trimmed V and J ends, which lost 5 bases and 1 base, there was a span of 2 bases. For the CDR3, the DNA is TGTGCCAGTAGTTCCCAAGAGACCCAGTACTTC. Its translation: CASSSQETQYF.

As concerns this clone: The junction and the germline gene differ at one end; a read error may be behind it. The chain is built from TRBV7-7 and TRBJ2-5; D possibly corresponds to TRBD2 (5 bases). Germline CDR1 SSHAT, CDR2 FNYEAQ (reference sequence). The CDR3 runs 14 residues. DNA for the CDR3: TGTGCTAGCAGCTTAATACTAGAAGCCGAGACCCAGTACTTC. This translates into CASSLILEAETQYF.

The chain recombines TRBV7-2 with TRBJ1-5, with TRBD1 matching over 7 bases. This CDR3 spans 18 amino acids. Germline V gives CDR1 SGHTA, CDR2 FQGNSA. The V and J ends lost 5 bases and 0 bases, in that order; junction bases with no gene match: 13. In DNA form, the CDR3 reads TGTGCCAGCAGCCTTGGAGGCAGGGGGTTGGATAGCAATCAGCCCCAGCATTTT. Translated: CASSLGGRGLDSNQPQHF.

V gene TRBV12-5 combines with J gene TRBJ2-4, with D perhaps matching TRBD1 or TRBD2 (5 bases each). The CDR3 is made up of 16 amino acids. Trimming cost V 0 bases and J 3 bases, with 12 bases left between them. The V gene's germline CDR1 is LGHNT and CDR2 FRNRAP. In nucleotides, the CDR3 is TGTGCTAGTGGTTTGGTCCGGGGCGCGGGCAAAAACATTCAGTACTTC. Translation gives CASGLVRGAGKNIQYF.

The chain links TRBV5-1 to TRBJ2-1; D is unclear. Germline V gene lookup returns CDR1 SGHRS and CDR2 YFSETQ. V dropped 0 bases and J dropped 5 bases, with 9 bases sitting between them. The CDR3 extends over 14 amino acids. The CDR3 region is CASSLDRSNNEQFF. DNA for the CDR3: TGCGCCAGCAGCTTGGATCGCAGCAACAATGAGCAGTTCTTC.

The J gene is TRBJ1-2, the V gene TRBV5-8; the match to TRBD1 covers 7 bases. The germline V gene encodes CDR1 SGHTS and CDR2 YDEGEE. The CDR3 covers 15 residues. Unmatched junction bases numbered 15, after V lost 4 bases and J lost 9 bases. The DNA of the CDR3 is TGTGCCAGCAGCCAGAGTGACAGGGACTTTGCTCGCTACACCTTC. Encoded protein: CASSQSDRDFARYTF.

The chain is built from TRBV4-1 and TRBJ1-3; tentative D call: TRBD1 (6 bases). From germline, CDR1 is MGHRA and CDR2 YSYEKL. This CDR3 region has 14 residues. V lost 5 bases and J lost 4, with 12 bases in between. CDR3 region: CASSFRDRGNTIYF. CDR3 DNA sequence: TGCGCCAGCAGCTTCCGAGACAGGGGAAACACCATATATTTT.

This rearrangement joins TRBV30 to TRBJ1-4; D remains ambiguous. CDR1 and CDR2 from the germline V gene are GTSNPN and SVGIG (reference sequence). CDR3 length: 15 residues. Trimming stripped 5 bases from V and 0 bases from J, with 13 bases between. CDR3 sequence: CAWGVGLATNEKLFF. The CDR3, as DNA: TGTGCCTGGGGGGTTGGGCTAGCAACTAATGAAAAACTGTTTTTT.

The CDR3: CSTSTDTQYF. Here the CDR3 DNA reads TGCAGTACAAGCACAGATACGCAGTATTTT. The chain employs TRBV20-1 and TRBJ2-3; D gene unclear. Germline CDR1 reads DFQATT; CDR2 reads SNEGSKA (reference sequence). This CDR3 has 10 amino acids. V lost 8 bases and J 0 bases, leaving 3 bases between the germline ends.

CDR3 region: CASSSNSYRAYEQYF. CDR3 DNA: TGTGCCAGCAGTTCCAACTCATACAGGGCCTACGAGCAGTACTTC. The rearrangement uses TRBV6-5 and TRBJ2-7; the D gene is possibly TRBD1 (6 bases). Germline assignment: CDR1 MNHEY and CDR2 SVGAGI. Between the trimmed V and J ends, which lost 4 bases and 2 bases, there was a span of 15 bases. This CDR3 is built from 15 residues.

The chain combines TRBV6-6 with TRBJ2-7; D is uncertain. The germline V gene encodes CDR1 MNHNY and CDR2 SVGAGI (reference sequence). Trimming cost V 0 bases and J 2 bases, with 11 bases left between them. The CDR3 is 15 amino acids. CDR3 sequence: CASSYSEPGTYEQYF. CDR3 sequence (DNA): TGTGCCAGCAGTTACTCGGAACCAGGTACCTACGAGCAGTACTTC.

This chain joins TRBV7-9 and TRBJ2-5, with a possible D match to TRBD1 (7 bases). CDR1 is SEHNR and CDR2 is FQNEAQ in the germline V gene (reference sequence). The CDR3 extends over 15 amino acids. V was clipped by 5 bases and J by 5 bases, with 18 bases between them. The CDR3: CASSARGRGVETQYF. In nucleotides, the CDR3 is TGTGCCAGCAGCGCCCGTGGCAGGGGGGTGGAGACCCAGTACTTC.

This chain uses TRBV9 with TRBJ2-2; 8 bases are shared with TRBD1. Per the germline V gene, CDR1 is SGDLS and CDR2 is YYNGEE. This CDR3 region has 15 residues. V dropped 2 bases and J dropped 5; count of bases not matched to a gene: 5. CDR3 residues: CASSVGQGRTGELFF. CDR3 bases: TGTGCCAGCAGCGTCGGACAGGGTCGGACCGGGGAGCTGTTTTTT.

The chain couples TRBV28 to TRBJ1-1; D uncertain. Germline loops: CDR1 MDHEN, CDR2 SYDVKM. This CDR3 region has 12 residues. Trimming took 4 bases from V and 8 from J, leaving 11 bases between them. In DNA, the CDR3 is TGTGCCAGCAGTTCACAAACATCCGAAGCTTTCTTT. Translation: CASSSQTSEAFF.